Shown below are 4 T cell receptor beta chains from a single sample sequenced in a study of blood T cell repertoires in COVID-19. The method was immunoSEQ multiplex PCR; TCRdb's version includes in-frame clones alone and lacks a portion of them. The sample lists tens of thousands of clones, roughly 78% occurring once. Sequencing used peripheral blood. Every receptor here comes from a woman aged 80 or older with acute or convalescent COVID-19.

This rearrangement joins TRBV18 to TRBJ2-5; the D is unclear. The CDR3 consists of 13 residues. Looked up from germline, CDR1 is KGHSH and CDR2 is LQKENI. V was clipped by 2 bases and J by 4 bases, with 8 bases between them. This CDR3 reads CASSPIPRETQYF. DNA for the CDR3: TGTGCCAGCTCACCAATCCCGCGAGAGACCCAGTACTTC. The full variable domain, its missing parts supplied by reference TRBV18 and TRBJ2-5, is NAGVMQNPRHLVRRRGQEARLRCSPMKGHSHVYWYRQLPEEGLKFMVYLQKENIIDESGMPKERFSAEFPKEGPSILRIQQVVRGDSAAYFCASSPIPRETQYFGPGTRLLVL.

The chain combines TRBV19 with TRBJ1-2, with 7 bases fitting TRBD1. Germline values: CDR1 LNHDA, CDR2 SQIVND (reference sequence). V lost 5 bases to trimming and J lost 9 bases; unmatched junction nucleotides: 12. There are 14 residues in the CDR3. In nucleotides, the CDR3 is TGTGCCAGTAGTCCCGACAGGGCTGGAATGCGCTACACCTTC. It codes for CASSPDRAGMRYTF.

The chain carries TRBV24-1 and TRBJ2-2; TRBD1 agrees at 11 bases. The CDR3 extends over 19 amino acids. Germline V gives CDR1 KGHDR, CDR2 SFDVKD. J lost 1 base, V lost 2 bases, and 8 bases had no gene match. In DNA, the CDR3 is TGTGCCACCAGTGATTCTAATTGGGACAGGGGGAAGAACACCGGGGAGCTGTTTTTT. Translated, it gives CATSDSNWDRGKNTGELFF.

The V call is TRBV5-3, the J call TRBJ2-1; 7 bases fit TRBD2. TRBV5-3 is reported as an ORF; its role is uncertain. Losses at the gene ends were 4 bases for V and 6 bases for J; bases not matched to a gene: 10. There are 15 residues in the CDR3. Here the CDR3 reads CARSGPGAGTNEQFF. As DNA, the CDR3 is TGTGCCAGAAGCGGGCCGGGAGCGGGGACCAATGAGCAGTTCTTC.